This T cell receptor (beta chain) appears in the sequencing data of a study of T cells in localized non-small cell lung cancer. V shed 4 bases and J shed 2 bases, with 20 bases lying between them. The CDR3 consists of 17 residues. Germline CDR1 is SGHAT and CDR2 is FQNNGV. In its sample, this clone was seen once. TCRdb's copy holds only in-frame clones and misses some; the assay was immunoSEQ multiplex PCR. In the table there are roughly 28,000 clones, 87% of which are singletons. This clonotype was obtained from a male donor older than 55 with stage I lung adenocarcinoma. The specimen comprised peripheral blood, sampled before any cancer treatment. V gene TRBV11-2 combines with J gene TRBJ2-5; D is perhaps TRBD2 (7 bases). CDR3 DNA sequence: TGTGCCAGCAGCTCGCGAGGACGGGGGGCAATTCAAGAGACCCAGTACTTC. This encodes CASSSRGRGAIQETQYF.